This TCR beta chain derives from a study of blood T cell repertoires in COVID-19. Study background: Spain, Italy and the United States supplied samples that represented acute and convalescent COVID-19. PBMCs, B-cell-depleted T cells, or T cells were the source of the cDNA or gDNA that made up the material.

This CDR3 has 13 residues. Trimming removed 4 bases at V and 7 bases at J, with 11 bases between. Germline CDR1 and CDR2: MNHNY and SVGAGI (reference sequence). As handled by the study authors: Amplification of reference gene primers provided the estimated nucleated cell counts. Some clones are missing from TCRdb's copy, which holds only in-frame ones; the method was immunoSEQ multiplex PCR. That table furnishes V, J and clone size, whereas the DNA furnished D and trimming. The data contain roughly 64,000 clones, 80% to 90% of them singletons. Sequenced material: peripheral blood. This chain connects TRBV6-6 to TRBJ1-5; a possible D gene is TRBD1 (5 bases). The receptor comes from a woman aged 55-69 years with acute or convalescent COVID-19. The DNA for the CDR3 is TGTGCCAGCAGTTCCAGGGTCGACCAGCCCCAGCATTTT. Translating gives CASSSRVDQPQHF.